This is a list of T cell receptor beta chains from one sample in a study of cytomegalovirus exposure and HLA in healthy donors. The protocol was immunoSEQ multiplex PCR, while the TCRdb copy is restricted to in-frame clones and leaves out a portion. The sample gives about 210,000 clones, about 85% of which show up once; more than 1% is in the top ten. The sequenced sample was PBMCs. The receptor set was obtained from a boy between 2 and 10 years old in good health and CMV-seronegative. CDR3s include the opening cysteine and the closing phenylalanine or tryptophan. A D gene is named only where the DNA matches it firmly. Not all rows give a size; the values are once, few, many and, for expanded clones, a class.

CDR3: CASSVDPLGAGLLYTQYF
DNA: TGTGCCAGCAGCGTCGACCCCCTAGGGGCGGGACTCTTGTATACGCAGTATTTT
J: TRBJ2-3
D: .
V: TRBV9
size: .

CDR3: CASSLPGQGSGYTF
DNA: TGCGCCAGCAGCTTGCCGGGACAGGGAAGTGGCTACACCTTC
J: TRBJ1-2
D: TRBD1
V: TRBV5-1
size: once

CDR3: CAWSIDSLTQYF
DNA: TGTGCCTGGAGTATCGACAGCCTGACCCAGTACTTC
J: TRBJ2-5
D: .
V: TRBV30
size: .

CDR3: CASSWDRGHQPQHF
DNA: TGCGCCAGCAGTTGGGACAGGGGGCATCAGCCCCAGCATTTT
J: TRBJ1-5
D: TRBD1
V: TRBV23-1
size: .

CDR3: CASSLGTGVNTEAFF
DNA: TGTGCCAGCAGTTTGGGAACAGGGGTAAACACTGAAGCTTTCTTT
J: TRBJ1-1
D: TRBD1
V: TRBV28
size: once

CDR3: CASSEAGLRTDTQYF
DNA: TGTGCCAGCAGTGAAGCAGGACTCCGCACAGATACGCAGTATTTT
J: TRBJ2-3
D: .
V: TRBV6-1
size: .

CDR3: CASSPSATALYGYTF
DNA: TGTGCCAGCAGCCCTAGCGCTACAGCTCTCTATGGCTACACCTTC
J: TRBJ1-2
D: .
V: TRBV9
size: .

CDR3: CASSLPGQAASRYTF
DNA: TGTGCCAGCAGTCTTCCGGGACAGGCAGCAAGTCGCTACACCTTC
J: TRBJ1-2
D: TRBD1
V: TRBV28
size: once

CDR3: CASSLGVAGQYF
DNA: TGTGCCAGCAGCTTAGGGGTGGCAGGCCAGTACTTC
J: TRBJ2-7
D: .
V: TRBV7-2
size: .

CDR3: CASSIRGSTDTQYF
DNA: TGTGCCAGTAGTATAAGGGGGAGCACAGATACGCAGTATTTT
J: TRBJ2-3
D: .
V: TRBV19
size: .

CDR3: CASSLVVGRDNQPQHF
DNA: TGTGCCAGCAGCTTAGTCGTCGGCAGGGACAATCAGCCCCAGCATTTT
J: TRBJ1-5
D: .
V: TRBV7-9
size: .

CDR3: CASSVSSSTDTQYF
DNA: TGTGCCAGCAGTGTTAGCAGCTCCACAGATACGCAGTATTTT
J: TRBJ2-3
D: .
V: TRBV2
size: .

CDR3: CASSPGQGVSGYTF
DNA: TGTGCCAGCTCACCCGGACAGGGGGTTAGTGGCTACACCTTC
J: TRBJ1-2
D: TRBD1
V: TRBV18
size: .

CDR3: CASSSSRNSYNEQFF
DNA: TGTGCCAGCAGTTCTTCTAGAAACTCCTACAATGAGCAGTTCTTC
J: TRBJ2-1
D: .
V: TRBV27
size: .

CDR3: CAISDIGQGESTDTQYF
DNA: TGTGCCATCAGTGATATAGGACAGGGGGAAAGCACAGATACGCAGTATTTT
J: TRBJ2-3
D: TRBD1
V: TRBV10-3
size: once

CDR3: CASSQERGRADTQYF
DNA: TGTGCCAGCAGCCAAGAAAGGGGGAGGGCAGATACGCAGTATTTT
J: TRBJ2-3
D: .
V: TRBV4-2
size: .

CDR3: CASSQQGADNSPLHF
DNA: TGTGCCAGCAGCCAACAGGGGGCAGATAATTCACCCCTCCACTTT
J: TRBJ1-6
D: TRBD1
V: TRBV6-5
size: .

CDR3: CASSAQFPFRGARTYEQYF
DNA: TGTGCCAGCAGTGCTCAATTCCCTTTCCGGGGGGCCCGGACCTACGAGCAGTACTTC
J: TRBJ2-7
D: .
V: TRBV6-1
size: few

CDR3: CASSKYSRVSGNTIYF
DNA: TGTGCCAGCAGCAAGTATAGCAGGGTCTCTGGAAACACCATATATTTT
J: TRBJ1-3
D: .
V: TRBV7-9
size: .

CDR3: CASSGLGVDGANVLTF
DNA: TGCGCCAGCAGCGGACTAGGGGTTGATGGGGCCAACGTCCTGACTTTC
J: TRBJ2-6
D: TRBD2
V: TRBV5-1
size: .

CDR3: CASRKQGEKLDTQYF
DNA: TGTGCCAGCAGAAAACAGGGGGAGAAGCTAGATACGCAGTATTTT
J: TRBJ2-3
D: TRBD1
V: TRBV7-9
size: .

CDR3: CASSLWGGRGETQYF
DNA: TGTGCCAGCAGTCTCTGGGGCGGGAGGGGAGAGACCCAGTACTTC
J: TRBJ2-5
D: TRBD2
V: TRBV6-5
size: .

CDR3: CASSGKPGTGSYEQYF
DNA: TGTGCCAGCAGCGGTAAACCCGGGACAGGGTCCTACGAGCAGTACTTC
J: TRBJ2-7
D: TRBD1
V: TRBV7-9
size: .

CDR3: CAISARELNTEAFF
DNA: TGTGCCATCAGTGCACGGGAGTTGAACACTGAAGCTTTCTTT
J: TRBJ1-1
D: .
V: TRBV10-3
size: .

CDR3: CASSSRVGGRDTQYF
DNA: TGTGCCAGCAGCTCGCGGGTCGGAGGACGGGATACGCAGTATTTT
J: TRBJ2-3
D: .
V: TRBV5-4
size: .

CDR3: CSARDGERQYF
DNA: TGCAGTGCTAGAGATGGGGAGCGGCAGTACTTC
J: TRBJ2-7
D: .
V: TRBV20-1
size: .

CDR3: CASSTGTGSNSPLHF
DNA: TGTGCCAGCAGTACCGGGACAGGGAGTAATTCACCCCTCCACTTT
J: TRBJ1-6
D: TRBD1
V: TRBV28
size: .

CDR3: CASSFLTGGDTGELFF
DNA: TGCGCCAGCAGCTTTCTCACAGGGGGCGACACCGGGGAGCTGTTTTTT
J: TRBJ2-2
D: TRBD1
V: TRBV5-1
size: once

CDR3: CATSREGLWTANEQFF
DNA: TGTGCCACCAGCAGAGAGGGCCTCTGGACAGCCAATGAGCAGTTCTTC
J: TRBJ2-1
D: .
V: TRBV15
size: .

CDR3: CASSFSGVGYGYTF
DNA: TGCGCCAGCAGCTTCTCCGGGGTTGGCTATGGCTACACCTTC
J: TRBJ1-2
D: .
V: TRBV5-1
size: .

CDR3: CASSPRTSIPRSGYEQYF
DNA: TGTGCCAGCAGCCCGCGGACTAGCATACCCCGTTCTGGCTACGAGCAGTACTTC
J: TRBJ2-7
D: TRBD2
V: TRBV7-2
size: .

CDR3: CASSLESQGGNEQYF
DNA: TGCGCCAGCAGCTTGGAATCTCAGGGCGGCAACGAGCAGTACTTC
J: TRBJ2-7
D: .
V: TRBV5-1
size: .

CDR3: CSSSLGETTYGYTF
DNA: TGTTCCAGCAGCTTAGGCGAGACAACCTATGGCTACACCTTC
J: TRBJ1-2
D: .
V: TRBV7-9
size: .

CDR3: CASSLNVPGGTYEQYF
DNA: TGTGCCAGCAGTCTGAATGTCCCCGGGGGGACCTACGAGCAGTACTTC
J: TRBJ2-7
D: TRBD2
V: TRBV25-1
size: .

CDR3: CASKGGTGATGELFF
DNA: TGCGCCAGCAAAGGGGGGACAGGGGCTACCGGGGAGCTGTTTTTT
J: TRBJ2-2
D: TRBD1
V: TRBV5-1
size: .

CDR3: CASSSEGWAYEQYF
DNA: TGTGCCAGCAGCTCAGAGGGTTGGGCCTACGAGCAGTACTTC
J: TRBJ2-7
D: .
V: TRBV5-4
size: .

CDR3: CASSLGARGEVTEAFF
DNA: TGTGCCAGCAGCTTGGGTGCGCGCGGGGAGGTGACTGAAGCTTTCTTT
J: TRBJ1-1
D: .
V: TRBV11-2
size: .

CDR3: CASSLGTGQETQYF
DNA: TGTGCCAGCAGCTTGGGGACAGGCCAAGAGACCCAGTACTTC
J: TRBJ2-5
D: TRBD1
V: TRBV5-6
size: .

CDR3: CASSQARAGELFF
DNA: TGTGCCAGCAGCCAAGCGAGAGCCGGGGAGCTGTTTTTT
J: TRBJ2-2
D: .
V: TRBV14
size: .

CDR3: CASSRGGWEPQHF
DNA: TGTGCCAGTAGTCGGGGAGGGTGGGAGCCCCAGCATTTT
J: TRBJ1-5
D: .
V: TRBV19
size: once

CDR3: CAIKGRGDGYTF
DNA: TGTGCCATCAAGGGCAGGGGAGATGGCTACACCTTC
J: TRBJ1-2
D: .
V: TRBV10-3
size: .

CDR3: CASDSQITAQHF
DNA: TGTGCCAGCGACAGCCAGATCACGGCCCAGCATTTT
J: TRBJ1-5
D: .
V: TRBV7-8
size: .

CDR3: CAVAPPMNTEAFF
DNA: TGTGCCGTAGCGCCTCCCATGAACACTGAAGCTTTCTTT
J: TRBJ1-1
D: .
V: TRBV30
size: .

CDR3: CASSGSGTGVNGYTF
DNA: TGTGCCAGCAGCGGTTCCGGGACAGGGGTCAATGGCTACACCTTC
J: TRBJ1-2
D: TRBD1
V: TRBV5-6
size: .

CDR3: CASSESKGGNEQFF
DNA: TGCGCCAGCAGTGAGTCGAAAGGGGGCAATGAGCAGTTCTTC
J: TRBJ2-1
D: .
V: TRBV10-1
size: once

CDR3: CASSVEGQGLIQYF
DNA: TGTGCCAGCAGCGTTGAAGGACAGGGCCTAATTCAGTACTTC
J: TRBJ2-4
D: TRBD1
V: TRBV9
size: .

CDR3: CASIPSFRRLYNSPLHF
DNA: TGTGCCAGCATCCCATCCTTCCGGAGACTCTATAATTCACCCCTCCACTTT
J: TRBJ1-6
D: .
V: TRBV11-3
size: once

CDR3: CASSPLGQGIPSSYNEQFF
DNA: TGTGCCAGCTCACCACTGGGTCAGGGGATCCCAAGCTCCTACAATGAGCAGTTCTTC
J: TRBJ2-1
D: .
V: TRBV18
size: .

CDR3: CASSVEGRGGSEKLFF
DNA: TGTGCCAGCAGCGTAGAGGGACGGGGGGGAAGTGAAAAACTGTTTTTT
J: TRBJ1-4
D: .
V: TRBV9
size: .

CDR3: CASSLGGGYNEQFF
DNA: TGTGCCAGCAGCCTGGGCGGGGGGTACAATGAGCAGTTCTTC
J: TRBJ2-1
D: TRBD2
V: TRBV9
size: .

CDR3: CASSRGLGQETQYF
DNA: TGTGCCAGCAGCCGGGGACTAGGGCAAGAGACCCAGTACTTC
J: TRBJ2-5
D: TRBD2
V: TRBV4-2
size: .

CDR3: CASSLVGGNTEAFF
DNA: TGTGCCAGCAGCTTAGTCGGCGGAAACACTGAAGCTTTCTTT
J: TRBJ1-1
D: .
V: TRBV7-8
size: .

CDR3: CASRDRAAEQYF
DNA: TGCGCCAGCCGGGACAGGGCTGCCGAGCAGTACTTC
J: TRBJ2-7
D: TRBD1
V: TRBV5-1
size: .

CDR3: CASSYQGNQPQHF
DNA: TGTGCCAGCAGTTATCAGGGGAATCAGCCCCAGCATTTT
J: TRBJ1-5
D: .
V: TRBV6-1
size: .